Presented here are 14 T cell receptor beta chains from one specimen sequenced in a study of siplizumab effects on memory and regulatory T cells. Assay: immunoSEQ multiplex PCR; the TCRdb copy retains only in-frame clones and omits some. The sample has roughly 100,000 clones; about 90% are singletons. Material for sequencing was non-Treg CD4+ T cells sorted from blood. The origin of the receptors is a human donor in good health.

This chain links TRBV9 with TRBJ2-2; 7 bases match TRBD2. In germline, CDR1 is SGDLS, CDR2 YYNGEE. There are 16 residues in the CDR3. V was pared by 0 bases and J by 2 bases, with 4 bases of the junction left unmatched. In nucleotides, the CDR3 is TGTGCCAGCAGCGTAGTACCGGGACTAAACACCGGGGAGCTGTTTTTT. Translating gives CASSVVPGLNTGELFF.

V and J are TRBV5-4 and TRBJ2-7; D is uncertain. V was shortened by 4 bases and J by 0 bases, with 8 bases between the two germline ends. Per germline, CDR1 SGHNT and CDR2 YYREEE (reference sequence). The CDR3 contains 13 residues. The CDR3 DNA follows: TGTGCCAGCAGCCCAGAAATCTCCTACGAGCAGTACTTC. Protein sequence: CASSPEISYEQYF.

The chain uses TRBV10-3 and TRBJ2-7; 9 nucleotides align to TRBD1. The CDR3 spans 15 residues. V dropped 2 bases and J dropped 4; count of bases not matched to a gene: 6. CDR1 is ENHRY, CDR2 SYGVKD, per germline. CDR3 sequence (DNA): TGTGCCATCAGTGAGCCAGGACAGGGGAGGTACGAGCAGTACTTC. Its protein is CAISEPGQGRYEQYF.

The chain recombines TRBV5-1 with TRBJ2-7; D is unclear. The CDR3 length is 15 residues. Germline V CDR1 and CDR2: SGHRS, YFSETQ. Between the trimmed V and J ends, which lost 0 bases and 1 base, there was a span of 11 bases. CDR3 sequence (DNA): TGCGCCAGCAGCTTGGCCCAATCGAGGTCCTACGAGCAGTACTTC. Translated, it gives CASSLAQSRSYEQYF.

This sequence joins TRBV29-1 and TRBJ1-2; D is unresolved. The CDR3 loop spans 12 amino acids. CDR1 is SQVTM, CDR2 ANQGSEA, per germline. Trimming took off 3 bases at V and 4 bases at J, with 9 bases between the two ends. CDR3 sequence: CSVDGTLYGYTF. In DNA, the CDR3 is TGCAGCGTTGATGGCACCCTCTATGGCTACACCTTC.

The chain couples TRBV7-3 to TRBJ2-2; a weak D match, TRBD2 (6 bases). This CDR3 is 15 amino acids long. V was trimmed by 5 bases and J by 5 bases, leaving 15 bases between them. Germline V gives CDR1 SGHTA, CDR2 FQGTGA. The CDR3 DNA is TGTGCCAGCAGCCCCGCCACGGGGAGGACCGGGGAGCTGTTTTTT. Protein product: CASSPATGRTGELFF. Looking up the rest from reference TRBV7-3 and TRBJ2-2 gives the full variable domain: GAGVSQTPSNKVTEKGKYVELRCDPISGHTALYWYRQSLGQGPEFLIYFQGTGAADDSGLPNDRFFAVRPEGSVSTLKIQRTERGDSAVYLCASSPATGRTGELFFGEGSRLTVL.

The CDR3 DNA reads as TGCGCCAGCAGCCAACATCTAGCGGTGGAGACCCAGTACTTC. This gives the protein CASSQHLAVETQYF. The chain has TRBV5-1 and TRBJ2-5, with TRBD2 identical over 7 bases. In germline, CDR1 is SGHRS, CDR2 YFSETQ. The CDR3 loop spans 14 amino acids. V shed 4 bases, J shed 5 bases, and the junction held 8 bases outside the gene matches. The full variable domain, rest sourced from reference TRBV5-1 and TRBJ2-5, is KAGVTQTPRYLIKTRGQQVTLSCSPISGHRSVSWYQQTPGQGLQFLFEYFSETQRNKGNFPGRFSGRQFSNSRSEMNVSTLELGDSALYLCASSQHLAVETQYFGPGTRLLVL.

The count of this clone is one. The genes are TRBV15 and TRBJ1-4; TRBD1 agrees at 7 bases. From germline, CDR1 is LNHNV and CDR2 YYDKDF (reference sequence). V gave up 5 bases and J gave up 7 bases; unmatched junction bases: 13. This CDR3 region has 16 residues. Here the CDR3 DNA reads TGTGCCACCAGCCGGGGGAGGGGGCGCTTTTCTGAAAAACTGTTTTTT. Amino acid sequence: CATSRGRGRFSEKLFF.

The chain has TRBV29-1 and TRBJ1-2; 9 positions match TRBD1. CDR1 and CDR2 from the germline V gene are SQVTM and ANQGSEA. CDR3 length equals 12 residues. V trimming: 7 bases; J trimming: 6 bases; junction bases outside the gene matches: 6. The CDR3 coding sequence is TGCAGCGAGAGACAGGGGGTTGATGGCTACACCTTC. Amino acid sequence: CSERQGVDGYTF.

This clone has just one count. This chain joins TRBV21-1 and TRBJ2-2; whether TRBD1, the table's D call, matches the DNA was not checked. TRBV21-1 is a pseudogene segment. The CDR3 is 16 residues long. CDR3 sequence reads: CASHQVTLANTGELFF. CDR3 coding DNA: TGTGCCAGTCACCAGGTGACACTCGCGAACACCGGGGAGCTGTTTTTT.

The chain combines TRBV7-3 with TRBJ1-2, with TRBD1 identical over 9 bases. The CDR3 has 14 amino acids. Germline CDR1 is SGHTA and CDR2 is FQGTGA. V was clipped by 5 bases and J by 8 bases; unmatched bases: 9. The CDR3 spells CASSPDTGGKGYTF. The CDR3 region has the DNA TGTGCCAGCAGCCCCGACACAGGGGGCAAGGGCTACACCTTC.

This sequence joins TRBV18 and TRBJ2-3; 10 bases map to TRBD1. Germline V gene sequence: CDR1 KGHSH, CDR2 LQKENI. The trim removed 3 bases at V and 3 bases at J, leaving 9 bases unmatched. The CDR3 consists of 17 residues. The CDR3 DNA is TGTGCCAGCTCACCCTGGACAGGGGGGTTCGGGACAGATACGCAGTATTTT. It codes for CASSPWTGGFGTDTQYF.

J is TRBJ2-1 and V is TRBV5-1; the D call may be TRBD1 or TRBD2 (5 bases each). The germline V and J ends were trimmed by 3 bases and 9 bases, with 7 bases remaining between them. The germline gives CDR1 SGHRS, CDR2 YFSETQ. This CDR3 comprises 11 residues. The CDR3 nucleotides read TGCGCCAGCAGCTGGGGGAGTGAGCAGTTCTTC. It is translated as CASSWGSEQFF.

The chain carries TRBV5-5 and TRBJ1-5, with D possibly matching TRBD1 (5 bases). This CDR3 comprises 13 residues. Germline V lookup: CDR1 SGHKS, CDR2 YYEKEE (reference sequence). V was cut by 1 base and J by 6 bases, with 8 bases left in between. The CDR3 DNA sequence: TGTGCCAGCAGCTTGCAAGGGGCTCAGCCCCAGCATTTT. Encoded protein: CASSLQGAQPQHF.